Shown below are 15 T cell receptor beta chains from a single sample sequenced in a study of blood T cells in healthy people across ages (dated by TCRdb to between 2014 and 2016). Libraries were prepared through 5' RACE. The listed sequencing device is Illumina HiSeq 2500. The second PCR ran for roughly 6 to 11 cycles and used a J-beta primer mix along with a sample-barcoded 5' primer. TCRdb cleaned the public reads at Q25 with fastp, built clones with MiXCR and kept in-frame beta chains. Identical CDR3 proteins give one entry, which carries the most common genes and DNA. Recorded for this sample are about 730,000 distinct CDR3 sequences; 43% of them occurred a single time. The ten largest account for 20% to 25% of the sample. The specimen sequenced was blood. The source is a woman aged 55-75 years in good health.

The rearrangement joins TRBV6-1 to TRBJ1-5, with D possibly TRBD1 on 5 matching bases. Germline V CDR1 and CDR2: MNHNS, SASEGT. The CDR3 is 15 residues long. Trimming stripped 2 bases from V and 4 bases from J, with 12 bases between. Here the CDR3 DNA reads TGTGCCAGCAGTGAATCAATACGGGGGAATCAGCCCCAGCATTTT. Amino acids: CASSESIRGNQPQHF.

The chain has TRBV11-2 and TRBJ2-4; 10 bases are a match to TRBD1. The J call may be incorrect, as the DNA end agrees better with TRBJ2-7. The CDR3 consists of 17 residues. Per the germline V gene, CDR1 is SGHAT and CDR2 is FQNNGV. The CDR3 reads CASSYDLGQGFSYEQYF. The CDR3 nucleotides read TGTGCCAGCAGCTACGACCTGGGACAGGGGTTCTCCTACGAGCAGTACTTC.

About this clonotype itself: This could be a read error, since a much larger clone is one nucleotide away. The chain employs TRBV29-1 and TRBJ2-5; possibly TRBD1 or TRBD2 for D (6 bases each). The CDR3 sequence is 15 residues long. Germline V gene data show CDR1 as SQVTM and CDR2 as ANQGSEA. With 7 bases removed from V and 2 bases from J, the gap between germline ends came to 20 bases. The CDR3 coding sequence is TGCAGCGCAGACAAAATCACAGGGAGGCAAGAGACCCAGTACTTC. It yields the protein CSADKITGRQETQYF. Based on the CDR3 plus reference TRBV29-1 and TRBJ2-5, the full variable domain is SAVISQKPSRDICQRGTSLTIQCQVDSQVTMMFWYRQQPGQSLTLIATANQGSEATYESGFVIDKFPISRPNLTFSTLTVSNMSPEDSSIYLCSADKITGRQETQYFGPGTRLLVL.

The CDR3 DNA follows: TGTGCCAGCAGCTGGGGGACAGGGTCAGCCAAAAACATTCAGTACTTC. Encoded protein: CASSWGTGSAKNIQYF. This chain joins TRBV5-4 and TRBJ2-4; TRBD1 matches 9 bases. The CDR3 sequence is 16 residues long. Looked up from germline, CDR1 is SGHNT and CDR2 is YYREEE (reference sequence). With 3 bases clipped from V and 0 bases from J, the junction kept 4 bases outside the gene matches.

This chain connects TRBV6-1 to TRBJ2-5, with 7 bases matching TRBD1. Germline assignment: CDR1 MNHNS and CDR2 SASEGT. The CDR3 extends over 14 amino acids. The J segment lost 1 base and the V segment lost 8 bases, leaving 7 bases of the junction unmatched. In DNA, the CDR3 is TGTGCCAGCGAGATAGGGGACAGCCAAGAGACCCAGTACTTC. Translating gives CASEIGDSQETQYF.

In the case of this clonotype: At one of its ends the junction is not consistent with the germline gene, which may arise from a read error. The V and J genes are TRBV29-1 and TRBJ1-2; D call uncertain. The germline gives CDR1 SQVTM, CDR2 ANQGSEA. This CDR3 spans 14 amino acids. The CDR3 sequence: CSVPHSHTNYGNTF. Written as DNA, the CDR3 is TGCAGCGTTCCCCACAGCCACACCAACTATGGCAACACCTTC.

The sample holds a few counts of this clonotype. V gene TRBV4-1 combines with J gene TRBJ1-6; 7 bases align to TRBD1. The V segment lost 1 base and the J segment 0 bases; nucleotides outside the gene matches: 6. The CDR3 sequence is 18 residues long. Germline lookup yields CDR1 MGHRA and CDR2 YSYEKL. Here the CDR3 DNA reads TGCGCCAGCAGCCAAGCGGGGACAGACAGCTCCTATAATTCACCCCTCCACTTT. Translating it yields CASSQAGTDSSYNSPLHF.

V usage is TRBV12-3 or TRBV12-4 and J usage is TRBJ2-7, with 10 bases fitting TRBD1. Germline trimming cut 2 bases from V and 7 bases from J; bases unmatched to any gene: 8. The CDR3 is 15 amino acids. Written as DNA, the CDR3 is TGTGCCAGCAGTTTACCCGGGACAGGGGCGAGAGAGCAGTACTTC. It codes for CASSLPGTGAREQYF.

The chain joins TRBV12-5 to TRBJ2-3; 9 nucleotides agree with TRBD2. The CDR3 length is 15 residues. The V gene end was trimmed by 0 bases and the J gene end by 2 bases; junction bases not matched to a gene: 0. Germline CDR1 and CDR2: LGHNT and FRNRAP. CDR3 in DNA: TGTGCTAGTGGTTTGGTGGGACTAGCCACAGATACGCAGTATTTT. This translates into CASGLVGLATDTQYF.

The V call is TRBV11-2, the J call TRBJ2-1; 8 bases are a match to TRBD2. The CDR3 has 16 residues. V gave up 3 bases and J gave up 4 bases; unmatched junction bases: 8. Germline CDR1 and CDR2: SGHAT and FQNNGV. The CDR3, as DNA: TGTGCCAGCAGCTTGGCGACTAGCGTCGGGTACAATGAGCAGTTCTTC. Its protein is CASSLATSVGYNEQFF.

Points on this clonotype: This may be a read error: a much more frequent sequence differs by one nucleotide. This rearrangement joins TRBV7-3 to TRBJ2-5; D unresolved. Germline-derived CDR1 and CDR2 are SGHTA and FQGTGA. The CDR3 consists of 13 residues. CDR3 DNA: TGTGCCAGCAGCTTTGGCAGAGAAGAGACCCTGTACTTC. Translating gives CASSFGREETLYF. The full variable domain, rest sourced from reference TRBV7-3 and TRBJ2-5, is GAGVSQTPSNKVTEKGKYVELRCDPISGHTALYWYRQSLGQGPEFLIYFQGTGAADDSGLPNDRFFAVRPEGSVSTLKIQRTERGDSAVYLCASSFGREETLYFGPGTRLLVL.

The chain is built from TRBV6-6 and TRBJ2-5; D is uncertain. The V and J ends lost 7 bases and 11 bases respectively, with 11 bases between them. The CDR3 runs 10 residues. Germline assignment: CDR1 MNHNY and CDR2 SVGAGI (reference sequence). Written as DNA, the CDR3 is TGTGCCAGCACGGGCCATGAGCAGTACTTC. This codes for CASTGHEQYF.

The J gene is TRBJ2-6, the V gene TRBV4-3; D is undetermined. This CDR3 comprises 17 residues. CDR1 LGHNA and CDR2 YSLEER come from the germline V gene. V lost 4 bases and J lost 5, with 18 bases in between. The CDR3: CASSPRGQTTRANVLTF. In nucleotides, the CDR3 is TGCGCCAGCAGCCCACGAGGCCAGACGACTCGGGCCAACGTCCTGACTTTC.

The V and J genes are TRBV2 and TRBJ2-5, with D perhaps assigned TRBD1 or TRBD2 (5 bases each). Trimming took off 3 bases at V and 5 bases at J, with 7 bases between the two ends. Germline V gene data show CDR1 as SNHLY and CDR2 as FYNNEI. The length of the CDR3 is 12 residues. The CDR3 bases are TGTGCCAGCAGTGACGGGGCGGAGACCCAGTACTTC. The encoded protein is CASSDGAETQYF. Full variable domain (outside the CDR3, taken from reference TRBV2 and TRBJ2-5): EPEVTQTPSHQVTQMGQEVILRCVPISNHLYFYWYRQILGQKVEFLVSFYNNEISEKSEIFDDQFSVERPDGSNFTLKIRSTKLEDSAMYFCASSDGAETQYFGPGTRLLVL.

This chain connects TRBV7-2 to TRBJ2-7; 13 nucleotides line up with TRBD2. This CDR3 is 17 amino acids long. CDR1 SGHTA and CDR2 FQGNSA come from the germline V gene. Trimming at V came to 7 bases and at J to 0 bases, leaving 9 bases not matched to a gene. CDR3 sequence: CASTLGGLAGSSYEQYF. As DNA, the CDR3 is TGTGCCAGCACCCTCGGGGGACTAGCGGGGAGCTCCTACGAGCAGTACTTC.